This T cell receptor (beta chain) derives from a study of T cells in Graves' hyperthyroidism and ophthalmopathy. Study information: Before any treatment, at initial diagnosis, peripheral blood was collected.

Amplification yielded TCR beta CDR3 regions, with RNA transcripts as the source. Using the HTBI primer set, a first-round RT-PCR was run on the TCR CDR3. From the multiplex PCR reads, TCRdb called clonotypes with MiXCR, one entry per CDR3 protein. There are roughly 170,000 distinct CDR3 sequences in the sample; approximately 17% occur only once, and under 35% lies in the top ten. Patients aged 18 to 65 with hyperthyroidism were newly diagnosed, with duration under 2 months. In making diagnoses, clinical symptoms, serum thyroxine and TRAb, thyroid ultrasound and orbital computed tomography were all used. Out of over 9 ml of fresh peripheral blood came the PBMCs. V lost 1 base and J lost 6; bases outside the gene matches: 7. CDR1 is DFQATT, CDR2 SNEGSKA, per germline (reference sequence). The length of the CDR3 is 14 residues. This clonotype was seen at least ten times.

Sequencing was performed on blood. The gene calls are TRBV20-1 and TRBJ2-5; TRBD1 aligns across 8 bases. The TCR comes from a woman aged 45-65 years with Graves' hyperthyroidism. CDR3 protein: CSARVDRGSKTQYF. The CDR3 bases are TGCAGTGCTAGAGTAGACAGGGGTTCGAAGACCCAGTACTTC.